A selection of T cell receptor beta chains follows, all from one sample in a study of T and B cells in COVID-19 patients. A single record per CDR3 protein comes from TCRdb applying MiXCR to the multiplex PCR reads. The sample has roughly 5,400 distinct CDR3 sequences, about 25% seen once. Sequencing was carried out using blood. The receptors stem from a human donor with active COVID-19. The conserved cysteine and the conserved F or W are not part of the CDR3 here. The D gene is left open where the match is weak. Expanded clones get a size class; other rows say once, few or many, or leave the size out.

D gene | J gene | clone size | V gene | CDR3 protein
NA | TRBJ2-1 | few | TRBV7-2 | ASSSEYLLARWEQF
NA | TRBJ1-2 | NA | TRBV20-1 | SAPDRYGYT
TRBD1 | TRBJ2-1 | NA | TRBV30 | ASSVGQGGPNNEQF
NA | TRBJ2-3 | medium-sized | TRBV19 | ASSHHVGHTDTQY
TRBD2 | TRBJ2-2 | medium-sized | TRBV5-4 | ATSGGGQNGELF
TRBD1 | TRBJ1-1 | medium-sized | TRBV6-5 | ASSYYPGTGMLDTEAF
NA | TRBJ1-4 | many | TRBV7-9 | ASSLGGGNEKLF
NA | TRBJ2-1 | medium-sized | TRBV11-3 | ASSFGGGRYNEQF
NA | TRBJ1-5 | NA | TRBV7-2 | ASSLVSGSNQPQH
NA | TRBJ2-2 | medium-sized | TRBV6-5 | ASSYGVPGLTGELF
NA | TRBJ2-2 | few | TRBV7-2 | ASSLGLVGPTGELF
TRBD1 | TRBJ2-1 | large | TRBV19 | ASSIGTGSYNEQF
TRBD2 | TRBJ2-1 | few | TRBV2 | ASSLREGMNNEQF
NA | TRBJ2-5 | NA | TRBV20-1 | SARGGSQETQY
NA | TRBJ2-1 | NA | TRBV6-6 | ASSYGGKNEQF
TRBD1 | TRBJ2-1 | NA | TRBV19 | ASSSPGTGISNEQF
TRBD2 | TRBJ2-1 | medium-sized | TRBV12-3/TRBV12-4 | ASSPSGASYNEQF
NA | TRBJ2-3 | NA | TRBV20-1 | SARGPGNGYTQY
TRBD1 | TRBJ2-5 | medium-sized | TRBV6-5 | ASSDALDRVETQY
NA | TRBJ1-5 | few | TRBV5-1 | ASSFTGAGNQPQH
NA | TRBJ2-5 | few | TRBV5-1 | ASSPTTGRETQY
TRBD2 | TRBJ2-5 | NA | TRBV11-3 | ASSLVTSGQETQY
NA | TRBJ2-2 | medium-sized | TRBV6-1 | ASSEASGPVPGELF
NA | TRBJ1-3 | medium-sized | TRBV19 | ASRRDLSGNTIY
TRBD1 | TRBJ1-4 | NA | TRBV5-4 | ASTGQELF
TRBD1 | TRBJ2-2 | NA | TRBV11-2 | ASSGDRGLDGELF
NA | TRBJ1-1 | few | TRBV7-6 | ASSLKVGKTEAF
TRBD2 | TRBJ2-5 | medium-sized | TRBV19 | ASSNLVAGGQETQY
TRBD1 | TRBJ2-7 | NA | TRBV5-1 | ASSPDRPSGGQY
TRBD1 | TRBJ1-1 | NA | TRBV12-3/TRBV12-4 | ASSGTGGLLEAF
NA | TRBJ2-1 | few | TRBV20-1 | SALTYNEQF
NA | TRBJ1-1 | medium-sized | TRBV12-3/TRBV12-4 | ASSSGPNTEAF
NA | TRBJ1-3 | medium-sized | TRBV30 | AWMGGSPGNTIY
NA | TRBJ2-2 | few | TRBV7-2 | ATGTHTGELF
NA | TRBJ2-1 | NA | TRBV20-1 | SARRDEQF
NA | TRBJ2-7 | many | TRBV7-2 | ASSPTGPYEQY
TRBD2 | TRBJ2-2 | NA | TRBV4-3 | ACSLRLAGTGELF
TRBD2 | TRBJ2-1 | many | TRBV7-9 | ASSFPSGSGEQF
NA | TRBJ2-7 | medium-sized | TRBV6-5 | ASSYSTQGPYEQY
NA | TRBJ1-5 | medium-sized | TRBV18 | ASSRGGNQPQH
NA | TRBJ2-7 | many | TRBV7-9 | ASSGTGVSYEQY
TRBD2 | TRBJ2-7 | medium-sized | TRBV15 | ATSSISSGTPNEQY
NA | TRBJ2-2 | once | TRBV6-2/TRBV6-3 | ASSASTGELF
TRBD2 | TRBJ2-6 | NA | TRBV27 | ASSSPAGGPGANVLT
NA | TRBJ2-1 | medium-sized | TRBV6-6 | ASSPWSGPQSF
TRBD2 | TRBJ2-3 | NA | TRBV6-5 | ASSYRRRTSGTADTQY
TRBD2 | TRBJ2-1 | NA | TRBV29-1 | SVASGRAYNEQF
TRBD2 | TRBJ2-7 | NA | TRBV20-1 | SAREESKRGWSYEQY
NA | TRBJ2-5 | medium-sized | TRBV29-1 | SVEDPGGETQY
NA | TRBJ2-3 | NA | TRBV19 | ASSPGGLTDTQY
NA | TRBJ1-1 | medium-sized | TRBV19 | ASSSGTGNTEAF
NA | TRBJ2-3 | medium-sized | TRBV19 | ASSIGQGRYTDTQY
TRBD2 | TRBJ2-1 | NA | TRBV7-3 | ASSLMTVPVGTSGTEQF
NA | TRBJ2-7 | NA | TRBV19 | ASSFVALSSYEQY
NA | TRBJ1-1 | NA | TRBV5-6 | ASSRAGGSAEAF
NA | TRBJ2-1 | medium-sized | TRBV11-3 | ASSLGTVYEQF
NA | TRBJ2-7 | many | TRBV10-3 | AISGGEGRTEAYEQY